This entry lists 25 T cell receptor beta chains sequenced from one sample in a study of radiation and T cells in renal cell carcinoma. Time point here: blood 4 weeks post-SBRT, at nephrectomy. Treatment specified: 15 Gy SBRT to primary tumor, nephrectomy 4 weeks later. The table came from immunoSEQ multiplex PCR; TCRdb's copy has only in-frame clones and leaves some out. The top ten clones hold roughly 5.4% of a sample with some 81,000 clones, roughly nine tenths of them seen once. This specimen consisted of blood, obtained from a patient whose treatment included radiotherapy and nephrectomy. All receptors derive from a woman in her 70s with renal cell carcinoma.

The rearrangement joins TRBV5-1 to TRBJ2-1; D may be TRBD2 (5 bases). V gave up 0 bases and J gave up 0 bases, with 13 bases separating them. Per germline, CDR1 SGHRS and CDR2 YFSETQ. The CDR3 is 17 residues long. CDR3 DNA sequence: TGCGCCAGCAGCTTGGTGGGGAGCCGGAGCTCCTACAATGAGCAGTTCTTC. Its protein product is CASSLVGSRSSYNEQFF.

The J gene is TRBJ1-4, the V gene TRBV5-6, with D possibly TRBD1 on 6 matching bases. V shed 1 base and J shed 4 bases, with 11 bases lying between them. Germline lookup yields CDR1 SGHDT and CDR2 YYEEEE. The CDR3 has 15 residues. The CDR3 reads CASSLMEGVNEKLFF. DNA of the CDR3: TGTGCCAGCAGCTTGATGGAGGGGGTTAATGAAAAACTGTTTTTT. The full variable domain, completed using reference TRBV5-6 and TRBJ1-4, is DAGVTQSPTHLIKTRGQQVTLRCSPKSGHDTVSWYQQALGQGPQFIFQYYEEEERQRGNFPDRFSGHQFPNYSSELNVNALLLGDSALYLCASSLMEGVNEKLFFGSGTQLSVL.

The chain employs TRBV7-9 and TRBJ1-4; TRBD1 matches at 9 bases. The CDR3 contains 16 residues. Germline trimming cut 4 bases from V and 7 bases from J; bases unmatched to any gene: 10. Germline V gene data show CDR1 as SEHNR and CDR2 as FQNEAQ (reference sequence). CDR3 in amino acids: CASSSNRGPYSEKLFF. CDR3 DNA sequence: TGTGCCAGCAGCTCCAACAGGGGGCCTTACTCTGAAAAACTGTTTTTT.

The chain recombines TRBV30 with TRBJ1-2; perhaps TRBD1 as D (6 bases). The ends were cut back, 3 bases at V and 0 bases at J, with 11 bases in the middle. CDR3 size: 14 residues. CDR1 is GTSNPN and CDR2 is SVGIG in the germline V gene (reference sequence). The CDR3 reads CAWRATGANYGYTF. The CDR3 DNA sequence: TGTGCCTGGAGGGCGACAGGAGCTAACTATGGCTACACCTTC.

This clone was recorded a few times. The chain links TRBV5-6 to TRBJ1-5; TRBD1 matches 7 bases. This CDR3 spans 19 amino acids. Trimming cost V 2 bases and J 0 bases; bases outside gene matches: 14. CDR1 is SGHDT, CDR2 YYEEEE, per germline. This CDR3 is CASSFGGTETLYSNQPQHF. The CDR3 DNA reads TGTGCCAGCAGCTTCGGCGGGACAGAGACTCTTTATAGCAATCAGCCCCAGCATTTT. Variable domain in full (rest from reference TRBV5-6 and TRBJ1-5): DAGVTQSPTHLIKTRGQQVTLRCSPKSGHDTVSWYQQALGQGPQFIFQYYEEEERQRGNFPDRFSGHQFPNYSSELNVNALLLGDSALYLCASSFGGTETLYSNQPQHFGDGTRLSIL.

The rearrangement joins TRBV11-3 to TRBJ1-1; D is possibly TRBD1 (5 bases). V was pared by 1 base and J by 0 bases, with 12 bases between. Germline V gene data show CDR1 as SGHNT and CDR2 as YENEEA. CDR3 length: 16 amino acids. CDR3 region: CASSLGAGFMNTEAFF. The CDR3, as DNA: TGTGCCAGCAGCTTAGGTGCAGGGTTTATGAACACTGAAGCTTTCTTT.

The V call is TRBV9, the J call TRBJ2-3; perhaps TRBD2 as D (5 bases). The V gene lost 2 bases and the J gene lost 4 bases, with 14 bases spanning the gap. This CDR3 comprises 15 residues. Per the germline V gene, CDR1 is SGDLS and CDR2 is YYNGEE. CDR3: CASSVERVRADTQYF. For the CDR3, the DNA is TGTGCCAGCAGCGTCGAGAGGGTTCGCGCAGATACGCAGTATTTT.

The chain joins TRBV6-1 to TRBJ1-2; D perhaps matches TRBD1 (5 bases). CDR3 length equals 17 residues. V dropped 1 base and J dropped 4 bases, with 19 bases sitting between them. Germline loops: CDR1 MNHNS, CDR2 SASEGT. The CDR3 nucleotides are TGTGCCAGCAGTGAAGGTCCTAACGAGGGGCGACGCTATGGCTACACCTTC. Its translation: CASSEGPNEGRRYGYTF.

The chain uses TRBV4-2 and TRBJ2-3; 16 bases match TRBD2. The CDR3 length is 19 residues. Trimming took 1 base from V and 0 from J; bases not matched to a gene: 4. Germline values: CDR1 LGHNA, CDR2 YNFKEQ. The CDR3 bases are TGTGCCAGCAGCCAAGGGGCGGGACTAGCGGGGGGGAGCACAGATACGCAGTATTTT. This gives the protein CASSQGAGLAGGSTDTQYF.

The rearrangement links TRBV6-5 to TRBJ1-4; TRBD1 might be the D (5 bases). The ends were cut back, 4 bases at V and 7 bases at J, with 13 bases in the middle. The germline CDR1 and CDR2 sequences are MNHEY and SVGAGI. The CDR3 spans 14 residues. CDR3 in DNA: TGTGCCAGCAGTTCCCCGGGGGTGGGTGAAAAACTGTTTTTT. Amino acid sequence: CASSSPGVGEKLFF.

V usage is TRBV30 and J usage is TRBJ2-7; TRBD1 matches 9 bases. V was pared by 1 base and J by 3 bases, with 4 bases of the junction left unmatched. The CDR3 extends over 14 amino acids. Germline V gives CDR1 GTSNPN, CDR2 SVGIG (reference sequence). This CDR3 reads CAWSATGGFYEQYF. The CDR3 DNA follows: TGTGCCTGGAGTGCAACAGGGGGCTTCTACGAGCAGTACTTC.

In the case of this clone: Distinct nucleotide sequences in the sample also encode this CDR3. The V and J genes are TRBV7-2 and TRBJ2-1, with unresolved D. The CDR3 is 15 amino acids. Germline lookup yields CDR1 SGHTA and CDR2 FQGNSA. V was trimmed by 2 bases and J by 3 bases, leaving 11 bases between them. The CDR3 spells CASSLTSALYNEQFF. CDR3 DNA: TGTGCCAGCAGCTTAACGAGCGCCCTCTACAATGAGCAGTTCTTC.

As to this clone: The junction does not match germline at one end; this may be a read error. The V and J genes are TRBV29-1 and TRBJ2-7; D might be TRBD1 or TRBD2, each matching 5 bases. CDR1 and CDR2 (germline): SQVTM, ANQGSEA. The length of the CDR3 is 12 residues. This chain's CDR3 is CSVAGTPYGQYF. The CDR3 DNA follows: TGCAGCGTTGCCGGGACGCCCTACGGGCAGTACTTC.

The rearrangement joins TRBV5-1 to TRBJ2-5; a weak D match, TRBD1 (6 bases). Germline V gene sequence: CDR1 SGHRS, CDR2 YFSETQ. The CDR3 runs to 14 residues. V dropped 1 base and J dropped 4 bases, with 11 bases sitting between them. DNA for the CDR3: TGCGCCAGCAGCTTGAAGGGGGTGGTAGAGACCCAGTACTTC. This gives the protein CASSLKGVVETQYF.

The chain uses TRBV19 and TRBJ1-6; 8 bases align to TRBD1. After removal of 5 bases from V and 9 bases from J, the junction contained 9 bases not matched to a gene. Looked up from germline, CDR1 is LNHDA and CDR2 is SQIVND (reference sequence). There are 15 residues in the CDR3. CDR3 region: CASSGRQGKGSPLHF. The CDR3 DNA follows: TGTGCCAGTAGTGGACGACAGGGGAAGGGTTCACCCCTCCACTTT. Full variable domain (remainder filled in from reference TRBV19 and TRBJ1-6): DGGITQSPKYLFRKEGQNVTLSCEQNLNHDAMYWYRQDPGQGLRLIYYSQIVNDFQKGDIAEGYSVSREKKESFPLTVTSAQKNPTAFYLCASSGRQGKGSPLHFGNGTRLTVT.

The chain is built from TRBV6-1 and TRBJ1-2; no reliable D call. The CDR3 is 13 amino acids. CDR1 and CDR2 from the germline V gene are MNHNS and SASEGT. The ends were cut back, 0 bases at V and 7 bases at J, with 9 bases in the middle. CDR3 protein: CASSEAYRSGYTF. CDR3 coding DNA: TGTGCCAGCAGTGAAGCGTATAGGAGTGGCTACACCTTC.

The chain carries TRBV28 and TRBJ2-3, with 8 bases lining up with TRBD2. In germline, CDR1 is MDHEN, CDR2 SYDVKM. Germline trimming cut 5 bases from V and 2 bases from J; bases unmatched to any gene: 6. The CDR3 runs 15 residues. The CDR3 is CASSPPAGDTDTQYF. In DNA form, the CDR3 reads TGTGCCAGCAGTCCACCAGCGGGGGACACAGATACGCAGTATTTT.

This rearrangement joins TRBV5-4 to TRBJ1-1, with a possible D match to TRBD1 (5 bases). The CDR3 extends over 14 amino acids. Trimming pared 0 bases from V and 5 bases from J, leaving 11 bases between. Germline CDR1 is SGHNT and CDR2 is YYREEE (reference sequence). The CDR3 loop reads CASSLEQKGTEAFF. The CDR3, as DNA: TGTGCCAGCAGCTTGGAACAAAAGGGGACTGAAGCTTTCTTT. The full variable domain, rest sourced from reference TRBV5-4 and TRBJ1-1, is ETGVTQSPTHLIKTRGQQVTLRCSSQSGHNTVSWYQQALGQGPQFIFQYYREEENGRGNFPPRFSGLQFPNYSSELNVNALELDDSALYLCASSLEQKGTEAFFGQGTRLTVV.

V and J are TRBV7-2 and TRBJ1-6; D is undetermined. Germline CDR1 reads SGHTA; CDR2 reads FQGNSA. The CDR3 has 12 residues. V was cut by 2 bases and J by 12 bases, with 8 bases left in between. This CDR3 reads CASSLILEPLHF. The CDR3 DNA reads TGTGCCAGCAGCTTAATATTAGAACCCCTCCACTTT.

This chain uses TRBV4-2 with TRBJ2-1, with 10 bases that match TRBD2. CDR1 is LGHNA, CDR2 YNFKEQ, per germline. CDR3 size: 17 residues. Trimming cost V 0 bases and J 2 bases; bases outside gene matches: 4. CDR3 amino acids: CASSQETSGVTYNEQFF. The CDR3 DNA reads TGTGCCAGCAGCCAAGAAACTAGCGGGGTAACCTACAATGAGCAGTTCTTC.

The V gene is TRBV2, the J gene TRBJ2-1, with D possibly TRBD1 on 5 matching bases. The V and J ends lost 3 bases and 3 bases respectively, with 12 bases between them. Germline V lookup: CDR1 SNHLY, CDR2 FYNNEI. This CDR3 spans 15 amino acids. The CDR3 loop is CASSEDNGNYNEQFF. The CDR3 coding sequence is TGTGCCAGCAGTGAGGACAATGGTAACTACAATGAGCAGTTCTTC.

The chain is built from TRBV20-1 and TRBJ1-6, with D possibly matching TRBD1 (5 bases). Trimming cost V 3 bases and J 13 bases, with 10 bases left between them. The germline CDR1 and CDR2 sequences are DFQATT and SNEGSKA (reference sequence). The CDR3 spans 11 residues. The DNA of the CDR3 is TGCAGTGCTAGGAGGGACGGTCCCCTCCACTTT. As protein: CSARRDGPLHF.

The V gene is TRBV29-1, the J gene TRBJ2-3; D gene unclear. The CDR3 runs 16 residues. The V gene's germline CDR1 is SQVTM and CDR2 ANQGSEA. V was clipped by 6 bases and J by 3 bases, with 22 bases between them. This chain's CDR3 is CSVSTRAPGETDTQYF. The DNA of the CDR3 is TGCAGCGTGTCAACCCGGGCCCCGGGCGAGACAGATACGCAGTATTTT.

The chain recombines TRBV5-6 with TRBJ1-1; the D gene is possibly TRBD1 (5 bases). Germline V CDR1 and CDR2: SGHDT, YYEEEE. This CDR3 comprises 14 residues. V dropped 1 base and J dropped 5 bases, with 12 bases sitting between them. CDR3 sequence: CASSLIWGGTEAFF. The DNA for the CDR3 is TGTGCCAGCAGCTTGATTTGGGGCGGAACTGAAGCTTTCTTT.

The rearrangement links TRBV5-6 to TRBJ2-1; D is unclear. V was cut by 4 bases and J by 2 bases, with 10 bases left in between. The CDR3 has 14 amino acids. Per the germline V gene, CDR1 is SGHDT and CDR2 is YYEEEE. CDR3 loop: CASSIFQTYNEQFF. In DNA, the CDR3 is TGTGCCAGCAGCATTTTCCAGACCTACAATGAGCAGTTCTTC.